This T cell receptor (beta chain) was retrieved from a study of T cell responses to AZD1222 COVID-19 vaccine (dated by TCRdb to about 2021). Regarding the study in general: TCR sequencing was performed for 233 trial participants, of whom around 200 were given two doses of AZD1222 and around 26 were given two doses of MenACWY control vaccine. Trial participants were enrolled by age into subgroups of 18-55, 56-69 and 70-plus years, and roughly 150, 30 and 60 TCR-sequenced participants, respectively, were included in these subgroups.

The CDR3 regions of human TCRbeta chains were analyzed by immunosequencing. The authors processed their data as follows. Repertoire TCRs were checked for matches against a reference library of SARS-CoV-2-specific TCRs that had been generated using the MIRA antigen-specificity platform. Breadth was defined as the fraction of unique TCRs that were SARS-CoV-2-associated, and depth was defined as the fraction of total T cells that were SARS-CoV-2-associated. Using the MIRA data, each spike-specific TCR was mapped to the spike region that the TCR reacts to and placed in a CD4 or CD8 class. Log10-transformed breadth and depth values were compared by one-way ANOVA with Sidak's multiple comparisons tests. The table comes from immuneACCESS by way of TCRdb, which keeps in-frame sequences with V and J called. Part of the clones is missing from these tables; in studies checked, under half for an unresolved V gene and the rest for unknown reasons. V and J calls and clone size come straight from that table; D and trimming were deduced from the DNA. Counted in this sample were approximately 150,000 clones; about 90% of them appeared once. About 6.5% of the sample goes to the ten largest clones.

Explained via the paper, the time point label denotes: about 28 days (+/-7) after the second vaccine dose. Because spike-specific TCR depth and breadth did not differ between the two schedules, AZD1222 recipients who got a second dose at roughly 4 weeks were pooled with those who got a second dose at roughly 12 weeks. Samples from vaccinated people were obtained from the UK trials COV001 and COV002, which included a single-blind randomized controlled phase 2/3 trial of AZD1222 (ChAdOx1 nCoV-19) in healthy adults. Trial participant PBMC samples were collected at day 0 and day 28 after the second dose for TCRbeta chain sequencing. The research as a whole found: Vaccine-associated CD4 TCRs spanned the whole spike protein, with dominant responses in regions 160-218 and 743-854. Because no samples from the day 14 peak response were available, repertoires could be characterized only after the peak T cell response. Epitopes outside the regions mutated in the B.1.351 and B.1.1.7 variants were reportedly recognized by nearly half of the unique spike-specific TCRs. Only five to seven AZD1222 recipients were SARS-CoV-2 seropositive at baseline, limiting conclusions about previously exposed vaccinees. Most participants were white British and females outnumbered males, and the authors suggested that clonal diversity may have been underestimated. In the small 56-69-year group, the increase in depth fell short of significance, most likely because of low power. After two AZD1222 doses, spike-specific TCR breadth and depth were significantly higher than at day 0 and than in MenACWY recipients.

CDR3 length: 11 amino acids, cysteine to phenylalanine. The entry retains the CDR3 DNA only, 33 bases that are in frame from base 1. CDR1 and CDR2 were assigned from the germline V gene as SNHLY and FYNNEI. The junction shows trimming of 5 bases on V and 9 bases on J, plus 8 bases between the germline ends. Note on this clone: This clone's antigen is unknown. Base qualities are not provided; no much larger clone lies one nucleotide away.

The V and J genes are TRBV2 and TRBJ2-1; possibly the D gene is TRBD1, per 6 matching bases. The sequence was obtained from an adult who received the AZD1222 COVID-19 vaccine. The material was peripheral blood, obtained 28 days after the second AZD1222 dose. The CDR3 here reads CASSQGSEQFF. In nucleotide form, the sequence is TGTGCCAGCAGTCAGGGGAGTGAGCAGTTCTTC.